The sequence of this T cell receptor (beta chain) was determined in a study of T cell changes during pregnancy in multiple sclerosis. V lost 8 bases and J 3 bases, leaving 14 bases between the germline ends. CDR1 is SQVTM and CDR2 is ANQGSEA in the germline V gene. The CDR3 loop spans 12 amino acids. The protocol was immunoSEQ multiplex PCR, while the TCRdb copy is restricted to in-frame clones and leaves out a portion. The table records fewer than 65,000 clones, 90% to 95% of them present only once. The clonotype comes from a female donor with multiple sclerosis, enrolled in a pregnancy study. The chain links TRBV29-1 to TRBJ2-7; perhaps TRBD1 as D (7 bases). The sequenced sample was peripheral blood, obtained before pregnancy. Here the CDR3 reads CSFRQGLYEQYF. CDR3 sequence (DNA): TGCAGCTTCAGACAGGGACTCTACGAGCAGTACTTC.